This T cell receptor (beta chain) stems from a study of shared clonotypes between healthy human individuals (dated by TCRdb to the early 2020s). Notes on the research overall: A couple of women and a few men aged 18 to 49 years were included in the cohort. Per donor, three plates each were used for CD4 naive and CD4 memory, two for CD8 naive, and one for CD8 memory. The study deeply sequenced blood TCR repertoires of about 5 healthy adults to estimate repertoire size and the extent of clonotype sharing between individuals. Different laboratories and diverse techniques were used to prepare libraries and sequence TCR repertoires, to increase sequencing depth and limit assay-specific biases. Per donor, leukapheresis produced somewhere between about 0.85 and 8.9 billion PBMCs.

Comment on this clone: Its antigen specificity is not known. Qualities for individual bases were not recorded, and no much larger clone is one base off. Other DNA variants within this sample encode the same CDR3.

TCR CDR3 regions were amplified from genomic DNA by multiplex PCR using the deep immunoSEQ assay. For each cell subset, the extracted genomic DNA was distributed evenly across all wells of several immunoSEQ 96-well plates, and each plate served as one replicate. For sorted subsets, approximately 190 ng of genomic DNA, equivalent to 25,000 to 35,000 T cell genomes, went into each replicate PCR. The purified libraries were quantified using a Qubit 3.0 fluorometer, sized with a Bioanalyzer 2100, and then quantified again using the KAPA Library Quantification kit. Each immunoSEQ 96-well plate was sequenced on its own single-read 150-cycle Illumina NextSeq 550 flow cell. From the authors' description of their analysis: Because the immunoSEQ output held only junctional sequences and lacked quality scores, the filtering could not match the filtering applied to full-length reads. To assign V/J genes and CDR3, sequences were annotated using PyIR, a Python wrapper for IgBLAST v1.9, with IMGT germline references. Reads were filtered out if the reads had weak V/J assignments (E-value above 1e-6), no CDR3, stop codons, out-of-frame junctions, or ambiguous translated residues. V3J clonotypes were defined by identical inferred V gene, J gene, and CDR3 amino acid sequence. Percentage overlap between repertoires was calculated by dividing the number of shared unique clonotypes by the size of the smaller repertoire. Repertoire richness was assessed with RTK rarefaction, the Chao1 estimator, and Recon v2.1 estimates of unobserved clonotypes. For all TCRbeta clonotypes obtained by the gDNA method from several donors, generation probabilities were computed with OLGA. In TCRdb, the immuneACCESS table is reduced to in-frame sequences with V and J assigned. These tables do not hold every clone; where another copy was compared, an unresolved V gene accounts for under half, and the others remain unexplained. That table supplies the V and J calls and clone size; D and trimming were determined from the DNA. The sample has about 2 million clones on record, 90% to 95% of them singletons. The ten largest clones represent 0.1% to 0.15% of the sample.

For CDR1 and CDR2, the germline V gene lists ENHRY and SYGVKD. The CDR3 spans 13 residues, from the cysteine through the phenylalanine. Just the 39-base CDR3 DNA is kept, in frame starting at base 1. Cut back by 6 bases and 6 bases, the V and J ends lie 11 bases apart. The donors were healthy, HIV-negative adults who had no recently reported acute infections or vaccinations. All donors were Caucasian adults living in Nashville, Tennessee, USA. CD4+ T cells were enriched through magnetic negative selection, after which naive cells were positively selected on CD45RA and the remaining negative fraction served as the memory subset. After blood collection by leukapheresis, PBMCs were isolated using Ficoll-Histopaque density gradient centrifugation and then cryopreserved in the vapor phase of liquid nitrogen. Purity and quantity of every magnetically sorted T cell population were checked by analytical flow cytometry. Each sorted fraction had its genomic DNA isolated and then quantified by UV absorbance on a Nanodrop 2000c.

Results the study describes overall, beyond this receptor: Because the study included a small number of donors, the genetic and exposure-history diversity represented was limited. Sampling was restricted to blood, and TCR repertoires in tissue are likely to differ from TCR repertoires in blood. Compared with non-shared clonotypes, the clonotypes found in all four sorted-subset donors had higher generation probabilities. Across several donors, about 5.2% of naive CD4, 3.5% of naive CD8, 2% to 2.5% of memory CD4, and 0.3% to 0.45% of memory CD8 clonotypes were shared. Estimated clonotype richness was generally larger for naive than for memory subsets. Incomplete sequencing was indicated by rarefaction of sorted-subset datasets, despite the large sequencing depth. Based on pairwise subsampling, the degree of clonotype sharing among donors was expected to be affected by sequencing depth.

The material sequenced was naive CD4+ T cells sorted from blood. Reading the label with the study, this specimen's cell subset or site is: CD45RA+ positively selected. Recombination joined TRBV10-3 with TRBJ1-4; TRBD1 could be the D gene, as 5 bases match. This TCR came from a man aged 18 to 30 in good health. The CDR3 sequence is CAISPRGDEKLFF. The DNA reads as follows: TGTGCCATCAGCCCCCGGGGGGATGAAAAACTGTTTTTT.